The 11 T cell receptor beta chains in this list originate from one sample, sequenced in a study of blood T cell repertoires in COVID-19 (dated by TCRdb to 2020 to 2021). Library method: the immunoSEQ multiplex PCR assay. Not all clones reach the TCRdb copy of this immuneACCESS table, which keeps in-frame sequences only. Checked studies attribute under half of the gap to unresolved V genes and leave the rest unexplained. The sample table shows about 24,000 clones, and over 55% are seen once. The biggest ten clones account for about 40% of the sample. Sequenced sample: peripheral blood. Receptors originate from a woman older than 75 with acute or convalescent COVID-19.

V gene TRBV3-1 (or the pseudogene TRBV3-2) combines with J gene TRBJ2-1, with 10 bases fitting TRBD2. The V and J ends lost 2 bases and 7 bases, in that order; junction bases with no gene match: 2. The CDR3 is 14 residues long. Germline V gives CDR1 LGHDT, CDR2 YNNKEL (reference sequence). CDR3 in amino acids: CASSQLAGGNEQFF. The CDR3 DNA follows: TGTGCCAGCAGCCAATTAGCGGGGGGAAATGAGCAGTTCTTC.

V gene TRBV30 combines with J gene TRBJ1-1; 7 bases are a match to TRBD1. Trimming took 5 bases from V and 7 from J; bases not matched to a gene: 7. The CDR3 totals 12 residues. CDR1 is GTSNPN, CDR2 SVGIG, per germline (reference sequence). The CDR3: CAWGRQGHEAFF. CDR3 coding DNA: TGTGCCTGGGGTCGACAGGGACATGAAGCTTTCTTT.

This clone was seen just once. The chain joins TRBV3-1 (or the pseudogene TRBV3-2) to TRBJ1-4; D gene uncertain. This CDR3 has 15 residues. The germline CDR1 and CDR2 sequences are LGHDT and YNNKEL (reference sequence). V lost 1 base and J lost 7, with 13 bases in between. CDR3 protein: CASSQGHSSSEKLFF. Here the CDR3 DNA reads TGTGCCAGCAGCCAAGGTCACAGCTCCTCTGAAAAACTGTTTTTT.

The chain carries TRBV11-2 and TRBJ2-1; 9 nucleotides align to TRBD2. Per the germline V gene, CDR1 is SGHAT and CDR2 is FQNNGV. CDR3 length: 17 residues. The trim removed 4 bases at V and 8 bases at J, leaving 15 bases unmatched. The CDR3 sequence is CASSSSRVSGSMDEQFF. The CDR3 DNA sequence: TGTGCCAGCAGCTCCTCGAGGGTTAGCGGGAGCATGGATGAGCAGTTCTTC.

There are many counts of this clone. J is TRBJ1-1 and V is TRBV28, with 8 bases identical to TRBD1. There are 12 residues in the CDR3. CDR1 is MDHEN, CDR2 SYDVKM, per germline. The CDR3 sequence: CAAGGDNTEAFF. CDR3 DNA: TGTGCGGCAGGGGGCGATAACACTGAAGCTTTCTTT.

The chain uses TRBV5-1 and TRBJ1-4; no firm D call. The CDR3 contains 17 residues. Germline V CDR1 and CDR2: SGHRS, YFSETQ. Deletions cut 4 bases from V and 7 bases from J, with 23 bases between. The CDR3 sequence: CASSDPYSGEVGEKLFF. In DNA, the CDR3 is TGCGCCAGCAGCGACCCCTATAGCGGGGAGGTGGGTGAAAAACTGTTTTTT.

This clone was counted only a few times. CDR3 region: CASSPTGTSIYNEQFF. In DNA form, the CDR3 reads TGCGCCAGCAGCCCTACCGGGACTTCTATTTACAATGAGCAGTTCTTC. V gene TRBV5-1 combines with J gene TRBJ2-1; D may be TRBD2 (6 bases). Germline CDR1 SGHRS, CDR2 YFSETQ. This CDR3 region has 16 residues. V was pared by 4 bases and J by 4 bases, with 18 bases between. Supplemented by reference TRBV5-1 and TRBJ2-1, the full variable domain reads KAGVTQTPRYLIKTRGQQVTLSCSPISGHRSVSWYQQTPGQGLQFLFEYFSETQRNKGNFPGRFSGRQFSNSRSEMNVSTLELGDSALYLCASSPTGTSIYNEQFFGPGTRLTVL.

The CDR3 region is CAWSVQMNTEAFF. CDR3 DNA: TGTGCCTGGAGTGTACAGATGAACACTGAAGCTTTCTTT. V gene TRBV30 combines with J gene TRBJ1-1, with unresolved D. Looked up from germline, CDR1 is GTSNPN and CDR2 is SVGIG (reference sequence). This CDR3 spans 13 amino acids. Between the trimmed V and J ends, which lost 0 bases and 0 bases, there was a span of 5 bases.

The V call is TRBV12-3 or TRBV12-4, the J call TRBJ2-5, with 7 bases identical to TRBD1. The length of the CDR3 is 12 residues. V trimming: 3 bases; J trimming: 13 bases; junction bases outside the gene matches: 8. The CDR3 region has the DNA TGTGCCAGCAGTTTGGAGCCGGGGACAGCGTACTTC. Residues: CASSLEPGTAYF.

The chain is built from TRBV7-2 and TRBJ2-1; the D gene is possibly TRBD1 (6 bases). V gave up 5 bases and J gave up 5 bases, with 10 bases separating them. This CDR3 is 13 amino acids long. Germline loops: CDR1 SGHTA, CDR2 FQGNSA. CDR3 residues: CASSVRGDNEQFF. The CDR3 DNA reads TGTGCCAGCAGCGTCAGGGGTGACAATGAGCAGTTCTTC.

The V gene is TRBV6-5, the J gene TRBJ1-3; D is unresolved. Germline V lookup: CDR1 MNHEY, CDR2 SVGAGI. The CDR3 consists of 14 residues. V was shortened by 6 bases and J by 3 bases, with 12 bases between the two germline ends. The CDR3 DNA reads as TGTGCCAGCAGCCCCGGACGGGGTGGAAACACCATATATTTT. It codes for CASSPGRGGNTIYF.